The 8 T cell receptor beta chains below were found in one sample sequenced in a study of PD-L1 blockade in urothelial cancer. Time point given: peripheral blood 6 weeks after treatment start. The protocol was immunoSEQ multiplex PCR, while the TCRdb copy is restricted to in-frame clones and leaves out a portion. The data hold tens of thousands of clones, with over 75% observed a single time. This material consisted of PBMCs, taken around atezolizumab (anti-PD-L1) treatment. These receptors were taken from a man over 45 with urothelial cancer.

This chain links TRBV11-3 with TRBJ1-6; no clear D gene. CDR3 length equals 15 residues. V lost 2 bases and J 8 bases, leaving 13 bases between the germline ends. Germline values: CDR1 SGHNT, CDR2 YENEEA. CDR3 amino acids: CASSLSSRVDSPLHF. The CDR3 DNA follows: TGTGCCAGCAGCTTATCATCGAGAGTGGATTCACCCCTCCACTTT.

As DNA, the CDR3 is TGCAGCGCCCGGGAAGGACCCTACGAGCAGTACTTC. It codes for CSAREGPYEQYF. V gene TRBV29-1 combines with J gene TRBJ2-7; possible D gene TRBD2, 5 bases. Trimming removed 7 bases at V and 2 bases at J, with 12 bases between. The CDR3 sequence is 12 residues long. Per germline, CDR1 SQVTM and CDR2 ANQGSEA.

The CDR3 protein is CASSLKLAGGPGSNEQFF. CDR3 DNA: TGCGCCAGCAGCTTGAAGCTAGCGGGAGGGCCTGGATCCAATGAGCAGTTCTTC. V usage is TRBV5-1 and J usage is TRBJ2-1, with 12 bases matching TRBD2. CDR3 length equals 18 residues. V dropped 1 base and J dropped 6; count of bases not matched to a gene: 11. Germline-derived CDR1 and CDR2 are SGHRS and YFSETQ.

A single count supports this clone. This rearrangement joins TRBV14 to TRBJ2-7, with D hard to call. Trimming left V 1 base short and J 0 bases short, with 13 bases between. The CDR3 is 16 residues long. Germline V gene data show CDR1 as SGHDN and CDR2 as FVKESK. CDR3 DNA: TGTGCCAGCAGCCAAGGGCAGGCAGGTTCCTCCTACGAGCAGTACTTC. This gives the protein CASSQGQAGSSYEQYF. Combining the CDR3 with reference TRBV14 and TRBJ2-7 gives the whole variable domain EAGVTQFPSHSVIEKGQTVTLRCDPISGHDNLYWYRRVMGKEIKFLLHFVKESKQDESGMPNNRFLAERTGGTYSTLKVQPAELEDSGVYFCASSQGQAGSSYEQYFGPGTRLTVT.

This chain uses TRBV15 with TRBJ2-5; D not certain. The CDR3 sequence is 15 residues long. Germline lookup yields CDR1 LNHNV and CDR2 YYDKDF (reference sequence). V was cut by 3 bases and J by 5 bases, with 16 bases left in between. CDR3 in DNA: TGTGCCACCAGCAGTGTGTCTACGGGTGTGGAGACCCAGTACTTC. Translated, it gives CATSSVSTGVETQYF.

V gene TRBV27 combines with J gene TRBJ2-5; maybe TRBD2 (6 bases). This CDR3 is 15 amino acids long. V was trimmed by 3 bases and J by 2 bases, leaving 13 bases between them. In germline, CDR1 is MNHEY, CDR2 SMNVEV (reference sequence). In nucleotides, the CDR3 is TGTGCCAGCAGTTTGGGGGGTTACCTACAAGAGACCCAGTACTTC. Translated: CASSLGGYLQETQYF.

V and J are TRBV29-1 and TRBJ1-2, with D tentatively TRBD1 (5 bases). The V end lost 3 bases, the J end lost 8 bases, and 16 bases lay between the germline ends. The CDR3 runs to 13 residues. CDR1 is SQVTM, CDR2 ANQGSEA, per germline. CDR3 sequence: CSVERSGLRGYTF. The CDR3 DNA reads TGCAGCGTTGAGAGGTCAGGGTTGAGGGGCTACACCTTC.

Concerning this clone: It may be a read error: a sequence one base away is much more abundant. The same CDR3 also results from other DNA sequences found in this sample. The chain couples TRBV27 to TRBJ1-2, with 8 positions matching TRBD1. The length of the CDR3 is 15 residues. J lost 3 bases, V lost 6 bases, and 9 bases had no gene match. Germline V gene sequence: CDR1 MNHEY, CDR2 SMNVEV (reference sequence). CDR3 sequence: CASSSGTGRHYGYTF. CDR3 in DNA: TGTGCCAGCAGCTCCGGGACAGGTCGTCACTATGGCTACACCTTC.